What follows is one T cell receptor (beta chain) and its context. Its antigen remains unknown. The germline CDR1 and CDR2 sequences are LNHDA and SQIVND (reference sequence). The junction had 7 bases not matched to a gene; V was cut back by 4 bases and J by 4 bases. The length of the CDR3 is 15 residues. This sample is drawn from a study of cytomegalovirus exposure and HLA in healthy donors. Findings and limits, study-wide: Reportedly, fewer N-insertions than the roughly 690-donor mean appeared in an Asian-associated ancestry cluster in a later analysis.

The study ran its PCR with 60 Vbeta and 13 Jbeta primers. Clones were read by immunoSEQ multiplex PCR, and TCRdb kept only the in-frame ones, dropping some. Of about 98,000 clones listed, around three quarters are singletons. The receptor comes from a human donor in good health. The chain links TRBV19 to TRBJ1-2; 9 bases are shared with TRBD1. Sequenced material: PBMCs. The CDR3 DNA follows: TGTGCCAGTAGTACCGGGAGGGACAGGGCCTATGGCTACACCTTC. Encoded protein: CASSTGRDRAYGYTF.